These 4 T cell receptor beta chains were sequenced from one sample in a study of T cells in Graves' hyperthyroidism and ophthalmopathy. Using RNA transcripts as the source, TCR beta CDR3 regions were amplified. A first-round RT-PCR of the TCR CDR3 used the HTBI primer set. From the multiplex PCR reads, TCRdb called clonotypes with MiXCR, one entry per CDR3 protein. In the table there are about 640,000 distinct CDR3 sequences, about a fifth of which are singletons. Input material: blood. All receptors come from a man under 40 with Graves' ophthalmopathy.

A few counts support this clonotype. This sequence joins TRBV14 and TRBJ1-1, with D hard to call. V was cut by 1 base and J by 6 bases, with 12 bases left in between. This CDR3 is 14 amino acids long. Germline lookup yields CDR1 SGHDN and CDR2 FVKESK. The CDR3, as DNA: TGTGCCAGCAGCCAAGCGGGAGGGCTTGCTGAAGCTTTCTTT. Its translation: CASSQAGGLAEAFF.

This clonotype was observed a handful of times. The rearrangement joins TRBV14 to TRBJ2-3; 7 bases align to TRBD1. V lost 2 bases to trimming and J lost 4 bases; unmatched junction nucleotides: 9. This CDR3 has 16 amino acids. Looked up from germline, CDR1 is SGHDN and CDR2 is FVKESK. Written as DNA, the CDR3 is TGTGCCAGCAGCCAAAGAGGAAACAGGGGTGCAGATACGCAGTATTTT. Encoded protein: CASSQRGNRGADTQYF.

V usage is TRBV12-3 or TRBV12-4 and J usage is TRBJ2-7, with 14 positions matching TRBD2. The CDR3 consists of 16 residues. V shed 6 bases, J shed 4 bases, and the junction held 8 bases outside the gene matches. Written as DNA, the CDR3 is TGTGCCAGCAGGACCGGGACTAGCGGGAGTGGGTACGAGCAGTACTTC. Translated, it gives CASRTGTSGSGYEQYF.

The table lists this clonotype with many counts. The chain recombines TRBV20-1 with TRBJ2-7, with 7 bases matching TRBD2. Germline V gene lookup returns CDR1 DFQATT and CDR2 SNEGSKA (reference sequence). CDR3 length: 14 residues. J gave up 4 bases and V 5 bases, and 11 bases lay outside the gene matches. This CDR3 is CSAPDLAGGYEQYF. CDR3 bases: TGCAGTGCTCCCGACTTAGCGGGCGGGTACGAGCAGTACTTC.